The 11 T cell receptor beta chains presented below share a single source sample, sequenced in a study of OX40 agonist ivuxolimab in advanced cancers. Sequencing was performed with immunoSEQ multiplex PCR; in TCRdb, only in-frame clones are kept and a portion is missing. In the table there are 70,000 or so clones, around 84% of which are singletons. The source was CD4+ or CD8+ T cells sorted from blood, collected in a trial of the OX40 agonist ivuxolimab. The receptors come from an adult with an advanced solid tumor such as melanoma, head and neck, liver or kidney cancer.

The chain links TRBV7-6 to TRBJ2-2; 7 bases are a match to TRBD1. V shed 5 bases, J shed 4 bases, and the junction held 4 bases outside the gene matches. The CDR3 totals 14 residues. From germline, CDR1 is SGHVS and CDR2 FNYEAQ. Here the CDR3 DNA reads TGTGCCAGCAGCCGACAGGGTACCACCGGGGAGCTGTTTTTT. This sequence encodes CASSRQGTTGELFF. The complete variable domain, with remaining parts taken from reference TRBV7-6 and TRBJ2-2, reads GAGVSQSPRYKVTKRGQDVALRCDPISGHVSLYWYRQALGQGPEFLTYFNYEAQQDKSGLPNDRFSAERPEGSISTLTIQRTEQRDSAMYRCASSRQGTTGELFFGEGSRLTVL.

The V call is TRBV15, the J call TRBJ2-3, with no clear D. The germline V and J ends were trimmed by 4 bases and 2 bases, with 10 bases remaining between them. In germline, CDR1 is LNHNV, CDR2 YYDKDF (reference sequence). The CDR3 is 14 amino acids. This chain's CDR3 is CATSKGTNTDTQYF. The CDR3 coding sequence is TGTGCCACCAGCAAGGGTACTAACACAGATACGCAGTATTTT.

This sequence joins TRBV28 and TRBJ1-1; D unresolved. The V gene lost 6 bases and the J gene lost 7 bases, with 18 bases spanning the gap. CDR1 and CDR2 (germline): MDHEN, SYDVKM. The CDR3 runs to 14 residues. The CDR3 nucleotides are TGTGCCAGCAGCCGCGGCGGTTTAAGCTATGAAGCTTTCTTT. Protein: CASSRGGLSYEAFF.

The chain has TRBV11-2 and TRBJ2-4, with a possible D match to TRBD1 (5 bases). V was pared by 2 bases and J by 0 bases, with 11 bases between. Germline-derived CDR1 and CDR2 are SGHAT and FQNNGV. The CDR3 loop spans 16 amino acids. DNA of the CDR3: TGTGCCAGCAGCTTACTTAGGGGCTTAGCCAAAAACATTCAGTACTTC. Its translation is CASSLLRGLAKNIQYF.

The genes are TRBV28 and TRBJ1-5, with D unclear. Trimming removed 7 bases at V and 6 bases at J, with 16 bases between. From germline, CDR1 is MDHEN and CDR2 SYDVKM. CDR3 size: 14 residues. The chain's CDR3 is CASNMARRTQPQHF. CDR3 DNA: TGTGCCAGCAATATGGCCCGGCGGACTCAGCCCCAGCATTTT.

The chain combines TRBV28 with TRBJ1-1; TRBD1 might be the D (5 bases). V was clipped by 4 bases and J by 1 base, with 10 bases between them. The germline CDR1 and CDR2 sequences are MDHEN and SYDVKM. The CDR3 extends over 14 amino acids. CDR3 bases: TGTGCCAGCAGTTCCGGTAGGGGGAACACTGAAGCTTTCTTT. Translation: CASSSGRGNTEAFF. Full variable domain (rest looked up from reference TRBV28 and TRBJ1-1): DVKVTQSSRYLVKRTGEKVFLECVQDMDHENMFWYRQDPGLGLRLIYFSYDVKMKEKGDIPEGYSVSREKKERFSLILESASTNQTSMYLCASSSGRGNTEAFFGQGTRLTVV.

This clone was detected only once. The chain recombines TRBV28 with TRBJ2-1; 10 bases are a match to TRBD2. CDR3 length: 16 amino acids. Unmatched junction bases numbered 7, after V lost 3 bases and J lost 5 bases. CDR1 is MDHEN and CDR2 is SYDVKM in the germline V gene. The CDR3 bases are TGTGCCAGCAGTTTCCCGGGACTAGCGAGGAACAATGAGCAGTTCTTC. This encodes CASSFPGLARNNEQFF.

A single count supports this clone. The chain uses TRBV25-1 and TRBJ1-3, with D possibly matching TRBD1 (5 bases). Germline CDR1 MGHDK, CDR2 SYGVNS. The V end was cut by 7 bases, the J end by 3 bases, with 16 bases between. The CDR3 runs to 15 residues. The CDR3 nucleotides read TGTGCCAGCAATGGAGCAGGGTCCGGTGGAAACACCATATATTTT. Translating gives CASNGAGSGGNTIYF. Complete variable domain (other parts from reference TRBV25-1 and TRBJ1-3): EADIYQTPRYLVIGTGKKITLECSQTMGHDKMYWYQQDPGMELHLIHYSYGVNSTEKGDLSSESTVSRIRTEHFPLTLESARPSHTSQYLCASNGAGSGGNTIYFGEGSWLTVV.

The V call is TRBV15, the J call TRBJ2-2; D gene ambiguous. The germline V gene encodes CDR1 LNHNV and CDR2 YYDKDF (reference sequence). This CDR3 is built from 15 residues. V was shortened by 1 base and J by 5 bases, with 11 bases between the two germline ends. In nucleotides, the CDR3 is TGTGCCACCAGCAGAGGGGATGTCAGGACCGGGGAGCTGTTTTTT. This encodes CATSRGDVRTGELFF. The entire variable domain, with the rest obtained from reference TRBV15 and TRBJ2-2, is as follows: DAMVIQNPRYQVTQFGKPVTLSCSQTLNHNVMYWYQQKSSQAPKLLFHYYDKDFNNEADTPDNFQSRRPNTSFCFLDIRSPGLGDTAMYLCATSRGDVRTGELFFGEGSRLTVL.

The rearrangement links TRBV19 to TRBJ2-2; D unclear. V dropped 2 bases and J dropped 2 bases, with 9 bases sitting between them. The CDR3 totals 15 residues. CDR1 and CDR2 (germline): LNHDA, SQIVND (reference sequence). CDR3 amino acids: CASSIRVSNTGELFF. The CDR3 DNA reads as TGTGCCAGTAGTATACGGGTATCCAACACCGGGGAGCTGTTTTTT.

This clone showed up just once. V gene TRBV11-3 combines with J gene TRBJ2-1; weak D call: TRBD2 (5 bases). Germline V gene lookup returns CDR1 SGHNT and CDR2 YENEEA. Trimming took 3 bases from V and 7 from J, leaving 10 bases between them. CDR3 length equals 13 residues. This CDR3 is CASSLPGVNEQFF. CDR3 DNA: TGTGCCAGCAGCTTGCCCGGGGTTAATGAGCAGTTCTTC.